The next 26 T cell receptor beta chains were all read from a single sample in a study of metastatic and nonmetastatic thyroid tumors. Using MiXCR, TCRdb re-called clones from the PCR reads. The table records roughly 23,000 clones, less than 20% of them present only once. Treatment of any kind had been given to no patient before thyroid surgery. Source material: adjacent normal tissue. These receptors all come from a male donor with papillary thyroid cancer or a benign thyroid nodule (not recorded which). Some clones in this sample may be carry-over from other donors' samples.

This clone has at least ten counts. The J gene is TRBJ1-2, the V gene TRBV20-1; maybe TRBD1 (5 bases). The germline V gene encodes CDR1 DFQATT and CDR2 SNEGSKA (reference sequence). The CDR3 spans 12 residues. V shed 6 bases and J shed 10 bases, with 18 bases lying between them. The CDR3 region is CSAKVVGRDYTF. The DNA for the CDR3 is TGCAGTGCCAAGGTCGTTGGCAGGGACTACACCTTC.

This clone was seen ten or more times. The CDR3 DNA is TGTGCCAGCAGCGTTGGCGGGGACCCTTACAATGAGCAGTTCTTC. Translating gives CASSVGGDPYNEQFF. The chain uses TRBV9 and TRBJ2-1; a possible D gene is TRBD2 (6 bases). This CDR3 comprises 15 residues. Germline assignment: CDR1 SGDLS and CDR2 YYNGEE. Trimming left V 2 bases short and J 4 bases short, with 13 bases between. Based on the CDR3 plus reference TRBV9 and TRBJ2-1, the full variable domain is DSGVTQTPKHLITATGQRVTLRCSPRSGDLSVYWYQQSLDQGLQFLIQYYNGEERAKGNILERFSAQQFPDLHSELNLSSLELGDSALYFCASSVGGDPYNEQFFGPGTRLTVL.

Many counts were recorded for this clone. The CDR3 nucleotides read TGTGCCATTACCTCTAGCGGGAGCTTTTCAGATACGCAGTATTTT. It codes for CAITSSGSFSDTQYF. The chain employs TRBV10-3 and TRBJ2-3; 10 bases map to TRBD2. CDR1 and CDR2 (germline): ENHRY, SYGVKD. The CDR3 consists of 15 residues. Trimming took 9 bases from V and 4 from J; bases not matched to a gene: 10.

This clone is medium-sized by share. The V and J genes are TRBV20-1 and TRBJ2-7; D is undetermined. Germline V gives CDR1 DFQATT, CDR2 SNEGSKA (reference sequence). The CDR3 totals 14 residues. V lost 6 bases and J lost 4, with 19 bases in between. The CDR3 loop is CSATTYGPIYEQYF. CDR3 DNA sequence: TGCAGTGCCACGACCTATGGGCCGATTTACGAGCAGTACTTC.

This clone is medium-sized (0.01 to 0.1%) in the sample. The chain employs TRBV20-1 and TRBJ2-7; 7 bases map to TRBD1. Germline CDR1 DFQATT, CDR2 SNEGSKA (reference sequence). The CDR3 extends over 18 amino acids. The trim removed 0 bases at V and 2 bases at J, leaving 16 bases unmatched. CDR3 residues: CSARDRPPGTVITYEQYF. The CDR3 DNA sequence: TGCAGTGCTAGAGATCGACCACCCGGGACAGTCATTACCTACGAGCAGTACTTC.

This clone was seen at least ten times. The chain is built from TRBV4-2 and TRBJ2-6, with D possibly TRBD1 on 6 matching bases. The CDR3 loop spans 20 amino acids. Trimming removed 4 bases at V and 2 bases at J, with 24 bases between. Germline lookup yields CDR1 LGHNA and CDR2 YNFKEQ. In nucleotides, the CDR3 is TGTGCCAGCAGCCCAGGGTGGGCAGGGGAATTCAAGGCTGGGGCCAACGTCCTGACTTTC. This encodes CASSPGWAGEFKAGANVLTF.

This clone was recorded at least ten times. This sequence joins TRBV5-4 and TRBJ2-2, with 14 positions matching TRBD2. V lost 2 bases to trimming and J lost 5 bases; unmatched junction nucleotides: 5. CDR1 SGHNT and CDR2 YYREEE come from the germline V gene (reference sequence). The CDR3 covers 17 residues. CDR3 loop: CASSLRLAGGTTGELFF. In DNA form, the CDR3 reads TGTGCCAGCAGCTTAAGACTAGCGGGGGGGACTACCGGGGAGCTGTTTTTT.

This clone was seen a handful of times. Germline and junction disagree at one end, which may indicate a read error. The chain uses TRBV5-1 and TRBJ2-5, with D tentatively TRBD2 (6 bases). Germline V gene lookup returns CDR1 SGHRS and CDR2 YFSETQ. This CDR3 spans 14 amino acids. The CDR3 loop reads CASSLASASETQHF. The CDR3 nucleotides are TGCGCCAGCAGCCTCGCTAGCGCTTCAGAGACCCAGCACTTC.

This clone is labeled medium-sized. The genes are TRBV6-5 and TRBJ1-3, with unresolved D. V was shortened by 0 bases and J by 0 bases, with 15 bases between the two germline ends. The germline V gene encodes CDR1 MNHEY and CDR2 SVGAGI. The CDR3 spans 18 residues. The CDR3 DNA follows: TGTGCCAGCAGTTACTCGTATCCTATACCGAGCTCTGGAAACACCATATATTTT. Protein product: CASSYSYPIPSSGNTIYF.

This clone was counted between two and nine times. The CDR3 does not end in the conserved phenylalanine or tryptophan, so this is likely a read error. V and J are TRBV11-2 and TRBJ2-5; 9 bases are a match to TRBD2. This CDR3 has 18 residues. Germline assignment: CDR1 SGHAT and CDR2 FQNNGV. The V and J ends lost 0 bases and 0 bases, in that order; junction bases with no gene match: 8. The CDR3 here is CASSLDHGAGGHQETQYS. The CDR3 coding sequence is TGTGCCAGCAGCTTAGATCACGGGGCGGGGGGGCACCAAGAGACCCAGTACTCC.

Within the sample, this clone is medium-sized. J is TRBJ2-2 and V is TRBV2, with D tentatively TRBD1 (5 bases). Germline-derived CDR1 and CDR2 are SNHLY and FYNNEI. V was clipped by 7 bases and J by 4 bases, with 16 bases between them. The CDR3 is 15 amino acids. DNA of the CDR3: TGTGCCAGCAACCCCAGGGCCCAGAGCACCGGGGAGCTGTTTTTT. Translation: CASNPRAQSTGELFF.

The genes are TRBV12-3 or TRBV12-4 and TRBJ2-1; 14 positions agree with TRBD2. The CDR3 sequence is 20 residues long. The V gene end was trimmed by 2 bases and the J gene end by 7 bases; junction bases not matched to a gene: 16. The CDR3 sequence is CASSLPGSGTSGGASNEQFF. The CDR3 bases are TGTGCCAGCAGTTTACCCGGATCCGGGACTAGCGGGGGAGCCTCGAATGAGCAGTTCTTC.

Ten or more counts support this clone. This chain links TRBV5-6 with TRBJ2-1; TRBD2 matches 7 bases. V gave up 4 bases and J gave up 13 bases; unmatched junction bases: 8. The CDR3 consists of 12 residues. Germline CDR1 and CDR2: SGHDT and YYEEEE. CDR3 residues: CASSTGGGYQFF. The CDR3 nucleotides read TGTGCCAGCAGCACGGGGGGAGGATACCAGTTCTTC.

This clone appeared many times. This chain joins TRBV9 and TRBJ2-7; D is unresolved. V lost 0 bases, J lost 0 bases, and 10 bases lay in between. The CDR3 is 15 amino acids. Looked up from germline, CDR1 is SGDLS and CDR2 is YYNGEE. CDR3 nucleotide sequence: TGTGCCAGCAGCGTAGACGGCGGATTCTCCTACGAGCAGTACTTC. It yields the protein CASSVDGGFSYEQYF.

There are many counts of this clone. The V call is TRBV5-6, the J call TRBJ2-1, with TRBD2 identical over 13 bases. The trim removed 1 base at V and 8 bases at J, leaving 6 bases unmatched. Looked up from germline, CDR1 is SGHDT and CDR2 is YYEEEE. There are 16 residues in the CDR3. The CDR3 sequence is CASSLTSGRVFDEQFF. DNA for the CDR3: TGTGCCAGCAGCTTGACTAGCGGGAGGGTGTTTGATGAGCAGTTCTTC.

This clone has a count of ten or more. The V gene is TRBV29-1, the J gene TRBJ2-1; 10 bases match TRBD2. Trimming at V came to 2 bases and at J to 8 bases, leaving 9 bases not matched to a gene. Germline CDR1 SQVTM, CDR2 ANQGSEA. The CDR3 consists of 15 residues. CDR3 nucleotides: TGCAGCGTTGAATGGGCTAGCGGGAGTAGGGATGAGCAGTTCTTC. Protein sequence: CSVEWASGSRDEQFF.

This clone was seen repeatedly, ten times or more. The chain employs TRBV11-2 and TRBJ2-5; the match to TRBD2 covers 10 bases. The CDR3 has 15 residues. The V gene's germline CDR1 is SGHAT and CDR2 FQNNGV. V was clipped by 5 bases and J by 5 bases; unmatched bases: 8. The CDR3 here is CASSPGSGGAETQYF. The CDR3 region has the DNA TGTGCCAGCAGCCCCGGAAGCGGGGGGGCCGAGACCCAGTACTTC.

V and J are TRBV9 and TRBJ2-1, with D possibly called TRBD1 or TRBD2 (5 bases each). This CDR3 has 16 residues. Trimming took off 10 bases at V and 6 bases at J, with 26 bases between the two ends. Germline CDR1 and CDR2: SGDLS and YYNGEE. The DNA for the CDR3 is TGTGCCGGCGGCGTAGCTCACACCCCCGGGGCCAATGAGCAGTTCTTC. The encoded protein is CAGGVAHTPGANEQFF.

The chain combines TRBV7-9 with TRBJ2-7; weak D call: TRBD1 (5 bases). The CDR3 sequence is 15 residues long. The ends were cut back, 1 base at V and 0 bases at J, with 10 bases in the middle. Germline CDR1 SEHNR, CDR2 FQNEAQ (reference sequence). The CDR3 loop reads CASSLEGNPSYEQYF. CDR3 DNA sequence: TGTGCCAGCAGCTTAGAGGGGAACCCCTCCTACGAGCAGTACTTC.

By frequency in the sample, this clone is medium-sized. CDR3 sequence: CASSPTQGEAFF. The DNA of the CDR3 is TGTGCCAGCAGCCCAACGCAGGGCGAAGCTTTCTTT. This chain connects TRBV27 to TRBJ1-1; D perhaps matches TRBD1 (5 bases). CDR1 MNHEY and CDR2 SMNVEV come from the germline V gene (reference sequence). Trimming pared 6 bases from V and 8 bases from J, leaving 13 bases between. The CDR3 covers 12 residues.

This clone is medium-sized by share. V gene TRBV6-1 combines with J gene TRBJ2-2; tentatively, D is TRBD1 (5 bases). The ends were cut back, 6 bases at V and 8 bases at J, with 10 bases in the middle. This CDR3 spans 12 amino acids. The germline gives CDR1 MNHNS, CDR2 SASEGT. CDR3 region: CASSDSQGELFF. CDR3 nucleotides: TGTGCCAGCAGCGACAGCCAGGGGGAGCTGTTTTTT.

This clone was observed at least ten times. The chain couples TRBV12-3 or TRBV12-4 to TRBJ2-5; tentatively, D is TRBD2 (7 bases). This CDR3 comprises 14 residues. Trimming cost V 6 bases and J 7 bases, with 18 bases left between them. CDR3 in DNA: TGTGCCAGCAGCCTAAGGGGGGGGCGTGGGACCCAGTACTTC. Its translation is CASSLRGGRGTQYF.

This clone was seen at least ten times. This chain connects TRBV5-4 to TRBJ2-1; TRBD2 matches at 13 bases. V shed 5 bases and J 9 bases; nucleotides not matched to a gene: 11. This CDR3 region has 16 residues. Germline V gives CDR1 SGHNT, CDR2 YYREEE (reference sequence). The CDR3 loop is CASRQGLAGIRGEQFF. The CDR3 region has the DNA TGTGCCAGCAGGCAGGGACTAGCGGGGATCCGGGGTGAGCAGTTCTTC.

The sample holds many counts of this clone. This sequence joins TRBV7-2 and TRBJ2-1; D possibly corresponds to TRBD2 (6 bases). The CDR3 length is 13 residues. In germline, CDR1 is SGHTA, CDR2 FQGNSA. Trimming pared 5 bases from V and 9 bases from J, leaving 14 bases between. The CDR3, as DNA: TGTGCCAGCAGCCCGAACGTGGGGGGTGAGCAGTTCTTC. It specifies CASSPNVGGEQFF.

This clone has ten or more counts. The chain recombines TRBV9 with TRBJ2-1; TRBD2 matches at 10 bases. The germline gives CDR1 SGDLS, CDR2 YYNGEE. Unmatched junction bases numbered 4, after V lost 4 bases and J lost 0 bases. The CDR3 is 16 residues long. For the CDR3, the DNA is TGTGCCAGCAGCTCAGCGGGGGGGCCCTCCTACAATGAGCAGTTCTTC. Translated: CASSSAGGPSYNEQFF.

This clone is categorized as medium-sized (0.01 to 0.1%). This chain joins TRBV6-1 and TRBJ1-6; D is perhaps TRBD1 (5 bases). V lost 4 bases and J lost 1, with 8 bases in between. This CDR3 region has 15 residues. Germline CDR1 reads MNHNS; CDR2 reads SASEGT. The CDR3 bases are TGTGCCAGCAGTGCCGGGGCATCCTATAATTCACCCCTCCACTTT. Its protein is CASSAGASYNSPLHF.